This T cell receptor (beta chain) was recorded in a study of blood T cell repertoires in COVID-19. Across the whole study: The cDNA or gDNA used as material had been derived from T cells, B-cell-depleted T cells, or PBMCs.

This table comes from immunoSEQ multiplex PCR, and its TCRdb copy is limited to in-frame clones, with some not included. The sample includes around 140,000 clones, approximately 90% of them seen just once. Germline CDR1 KGHSH, CDR2 LQKENI. Trimming removed 5 bases from V and 6 bases from J; junction bases left unmatched: 5. The CDR3 covers 14 residues. This clonotype was sampled from a man aged 50-59 years who had recovered from COVID-19. The sequenced material came from PBMCs or T cells enriched from blood (not recorded which). V is TRBV18 and J is TRBJ2-1; TRBD1 agrees at 9 bases. The CDR3 protein is CASSNRGRANEQFF. DNA for the CDR3: TGTGCCAGCTCAAACAGGGGGCGAGCCAATGAGCAGTTCTTC.